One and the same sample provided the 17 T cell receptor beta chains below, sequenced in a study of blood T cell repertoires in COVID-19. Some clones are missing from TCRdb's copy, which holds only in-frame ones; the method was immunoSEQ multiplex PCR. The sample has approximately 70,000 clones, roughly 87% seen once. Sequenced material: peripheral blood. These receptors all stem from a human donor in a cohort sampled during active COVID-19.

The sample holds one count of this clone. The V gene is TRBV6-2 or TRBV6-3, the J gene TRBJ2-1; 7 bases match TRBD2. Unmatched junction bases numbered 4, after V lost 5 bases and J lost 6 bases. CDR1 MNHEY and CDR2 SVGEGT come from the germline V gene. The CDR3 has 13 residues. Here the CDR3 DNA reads TGTGCCAGCAGTGGCGGGGGAAGCAATGAGCAGTTCTTC. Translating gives CASSGGGSNEQFF.

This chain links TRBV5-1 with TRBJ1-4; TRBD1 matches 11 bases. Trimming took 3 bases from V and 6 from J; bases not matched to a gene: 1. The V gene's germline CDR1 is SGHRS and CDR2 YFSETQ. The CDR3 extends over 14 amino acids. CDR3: CASSWGQGDEKLFF. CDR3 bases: TGCGCCAGCAGCTGGGGACAGGGGGATGAAAAACTGTTTTTT.

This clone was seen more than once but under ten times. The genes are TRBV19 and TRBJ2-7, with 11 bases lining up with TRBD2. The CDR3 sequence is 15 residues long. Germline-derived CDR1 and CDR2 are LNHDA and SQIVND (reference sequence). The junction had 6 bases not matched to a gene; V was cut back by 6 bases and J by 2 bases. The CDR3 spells CASRLTSGGPYEQYF. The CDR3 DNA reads TGTGCCAGTAGACTAACTAGCGGGGGCCCCTACGAGCAGTACTTC.

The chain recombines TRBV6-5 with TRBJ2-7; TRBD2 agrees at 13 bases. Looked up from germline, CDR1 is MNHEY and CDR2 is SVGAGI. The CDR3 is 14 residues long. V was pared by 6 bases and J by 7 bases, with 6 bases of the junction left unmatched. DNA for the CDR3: TGTGCCAGCAGACCGGGACTAGCGGGGTATGAGCAGTACTTC. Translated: CASRPGLAGYEQYF.

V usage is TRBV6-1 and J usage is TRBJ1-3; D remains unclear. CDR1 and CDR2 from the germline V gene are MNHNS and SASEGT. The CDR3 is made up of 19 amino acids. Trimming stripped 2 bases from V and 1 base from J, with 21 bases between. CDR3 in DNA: TGTGCCAGCAGTGAAATCATGGCAGGCCTAGCTACGTCTGGAAACACCATATATTTT. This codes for CASSEIMAGLATSGNTIYF.

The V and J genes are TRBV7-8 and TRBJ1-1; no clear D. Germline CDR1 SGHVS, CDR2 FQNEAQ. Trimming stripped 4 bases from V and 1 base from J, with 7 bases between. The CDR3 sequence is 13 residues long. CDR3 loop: CASSSDKNTEAFF. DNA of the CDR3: TGTGCCAGCAGCTCCGACAAGAACACTGAAGCTTTCTTT.

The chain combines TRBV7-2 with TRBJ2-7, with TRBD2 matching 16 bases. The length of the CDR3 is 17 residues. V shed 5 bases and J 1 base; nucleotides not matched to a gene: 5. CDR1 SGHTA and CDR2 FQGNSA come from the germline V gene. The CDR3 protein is CASSKGLAGGRSYEQYF. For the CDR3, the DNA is TGTGCCAGCAGCAAGGGACTAGCGGGGGGGCGGTCCTACGAGCAGTACTTC.

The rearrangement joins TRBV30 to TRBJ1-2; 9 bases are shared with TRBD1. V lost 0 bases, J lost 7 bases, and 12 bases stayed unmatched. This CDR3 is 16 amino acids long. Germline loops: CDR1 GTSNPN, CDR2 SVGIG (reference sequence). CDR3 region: CAWSVSRTGDIRGYTF. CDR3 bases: TGTGCCTGGAGTGTATCTAGGACAGGGGATATACGTGGCTACACCTTC.

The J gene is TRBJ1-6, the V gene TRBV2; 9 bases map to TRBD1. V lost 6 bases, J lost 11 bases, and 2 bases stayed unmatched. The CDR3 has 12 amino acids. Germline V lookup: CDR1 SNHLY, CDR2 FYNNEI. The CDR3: CASRGTGTPLHF. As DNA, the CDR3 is TGTGCCAGCAGAGGGACAGGGACACCCCTCCACTTT.

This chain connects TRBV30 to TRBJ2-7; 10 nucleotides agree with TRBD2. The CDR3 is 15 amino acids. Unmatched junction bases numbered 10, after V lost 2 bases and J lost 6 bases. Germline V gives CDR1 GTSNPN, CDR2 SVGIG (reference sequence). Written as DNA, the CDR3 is TGTGCCTGGAGTAAGGCCAGCGGGGGGGCCCTCGAGCAGTACTTC. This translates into CAWSKASGGALEQYF.

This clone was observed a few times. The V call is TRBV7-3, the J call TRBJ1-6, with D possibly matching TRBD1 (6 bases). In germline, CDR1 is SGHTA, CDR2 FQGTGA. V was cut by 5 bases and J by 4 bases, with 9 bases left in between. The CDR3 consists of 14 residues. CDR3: CASSEQGYNSPLHF. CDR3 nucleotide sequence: TGTGCCAGCAGCGAACAGGGATATAATTCACCCCTCCACTTT. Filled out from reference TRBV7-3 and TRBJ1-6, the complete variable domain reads GAGVSQTPSNKVTEKGKYVELRCDPISGHTALYWYRQSLGQGPEFLIYFQGTGAADDSGLPNDRFFAVRPEGSVSTLKIQRTERGDSAVYLCASSEQGYNSPLHFGNGTRLTVT.

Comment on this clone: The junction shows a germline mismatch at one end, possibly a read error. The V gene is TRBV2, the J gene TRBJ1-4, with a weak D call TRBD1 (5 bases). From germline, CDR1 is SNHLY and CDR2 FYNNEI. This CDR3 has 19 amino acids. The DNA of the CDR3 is TGTGCCAGCATTCAAACCCTTAACAGGTTTACAGGACCTAACGAAAAACTGTTTTTT. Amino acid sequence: CASIQTLNRFTGPNEKLFF.

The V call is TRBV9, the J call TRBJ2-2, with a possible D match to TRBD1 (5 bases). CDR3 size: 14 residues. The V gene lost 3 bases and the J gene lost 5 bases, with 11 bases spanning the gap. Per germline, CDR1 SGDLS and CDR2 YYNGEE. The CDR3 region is CASSAQTVTGELFF. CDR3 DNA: TGTGCCAGCAGCGCACAGACAGTAACCGGGGAGCTGTTTTTT. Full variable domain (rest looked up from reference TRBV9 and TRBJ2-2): DSGVTQTPKHLITATGQRVTLRCSPRSGDLSVYWYQQSLDQGLQFLIQYYNGEERAKGNILERFSAQQFPDLHSELNLSSLELGDSALYFCASSAQTVTGELFFGEGSRLTVL.

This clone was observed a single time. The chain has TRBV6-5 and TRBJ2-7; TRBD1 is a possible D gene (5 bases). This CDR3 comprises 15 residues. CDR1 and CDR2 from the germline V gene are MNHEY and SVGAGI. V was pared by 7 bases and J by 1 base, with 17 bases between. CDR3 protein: CASMKSPAGSYEQYF. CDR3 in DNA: TGTGCCAGCATGAAATCCCCGGCAGGGTCCTACGAGCAGTACTTC.

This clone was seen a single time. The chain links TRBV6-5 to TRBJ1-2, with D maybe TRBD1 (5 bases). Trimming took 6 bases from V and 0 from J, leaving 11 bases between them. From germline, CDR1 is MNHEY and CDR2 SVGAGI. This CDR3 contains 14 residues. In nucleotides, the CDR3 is TGTGCCAGCAGACAGGACGGAACTAACTATGGCTACACCTTC. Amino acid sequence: CASRQDGTNYGYTF.

The DNA of the CDR3 is TGTGCCAGCTCACTAATGAAACTAGACCCCATAACAGATACGCAGTATTTT. Translation: CASSLMKLDPITDTQYF. The chain joins TRBV18 to TRBJ2-3, with a possible D match to TRBD2 (5 bases). The V end lost 4 bases, the J end lost 3 bases, and 20 bases lay between the germline ends. CDR3 length equals 17 residues. In germline, CDR1 is KGHSH, CDR2 LQKENI. Complete variable domain (other parts from reference TRBV18 and TRBJ2-3): NAGVMQNPRHLVRRRGQEARLRCSPMKGHSHVYWYRQLPEEGLKFMVYLQKENIIDESGMPKERFSAEFPKEGPSILRIQQVVRGDSAAYFCASSLMKLDPITDTQYFGPGTRLTVL.

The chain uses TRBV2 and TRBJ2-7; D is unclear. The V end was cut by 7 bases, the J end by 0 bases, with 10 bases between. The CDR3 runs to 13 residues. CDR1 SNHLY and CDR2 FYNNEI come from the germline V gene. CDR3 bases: TGTGCCAGCACCCGGTCACCCTCCTACGAGCAGTACTTC. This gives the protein CASTRSPSYEQYF.